These 26 T cell receptor beta chains share one sample of origin, sequenced in a study of T cells in Graves' hyperthyroidism and ophthalmopathy. It was RNA transcripts that yielded the amplified TCR beta CDR3 regions. The TCR CDR3 first-round RT-PCR relied on the HTBI primer set. Each CDR3 protein gets one entry after TCRdb re-called the multiplex PCR reads with MiXCR. This table has approximately 870,000 distinct CDR3 sequences, around 39% appearing once. Sequencing was done on a sample of blood. The receptor set was obtained from a man aged 18 to 29 with Graves' hyperthyroidism.

This chain uses TRBV5-1 with TRBJ1-4, with D perhaps matching TRBD1 (5 bases). The CDR3 contains 16 residues. V was shortened by 1 base and J by 1 base, with 11 bases between the two germline ends. Per germline, CDR1 SGHRS and CDR2 YFSETQ. CDR3 amino acids: CASSLTGDKTNEKLFF. The CDR3 nucleotides read TGCGCCAGCAGCTTGACAGGAGATAAAACTAATGAAAAACTGTTTTTT.

In this sample, this clonotype turned up many times. V is TRBV7-2 and J is TRBJ2-7, with 10 bases aligning to TRBD1. Trimming took 3 bases from V and 5 from J; bases not matched to a gene: 7. The length of the CDR3 is 15 residues. In germline, CDR1 is SGHTA, CDR2 FQGNSA. CDR3 protein: CASSFPGQGSNEQYF. The CDR3 DNA reads TGTGCCAGCAGCTTTCCGGGACAGGGGAGCAACGAGCAGTACTTC.

This clonotype was observed a single time. V usage is TRBV2 and J usage is TRBJ2-7; 10 bases agree with TRBD1. The CDR3 is 14 amino acids. Trimming took 6 bases from V and 6 from J; bases not matched to a gene: 8. Germline CDR1 reads SNHLY; CDR2 reads FYNNEI. CDR3 protein: CASSPAGQGREQYF. For the CDR3, the DNA is TGTGCCAGCAGCCCTGCGGGACAGGGGCGCGAGCAGTACTTC.

Ten or more counts support this clonotype. The rearrangement links TRBV7-3 to TRBJ2-2; possible D gene TRBD2, 6 bases. V gave up 5 bases and J gave up 5 bases, with 12 bases separating them. This CDR3 has 14 amino acids. Germline assignment: CDR1 SGHTA and CDR2 FQGTGA. The chain's CDR3 is CASSLTAGTGELFF. CDR3 nucleotide sequence: TGTGCCAGCAGCCTCACCGCGGGGACCGGGGAGCTGTTTTTT.

There are many counts of this clonotype. The chain employs TRBV15 and TRBJ1-3, with D unresolved. V lost 0 bases to trimming and J lost 0 bases, with 12 bases between them. The CDR3 length is 17 residues. Germline CDR1 reads LNHNV; CDR2 reads YYDKDF (reference sequence). The CDR3 DNA sequence: TGTGCCACCAGCAGAGAGGCCGGATGGAGCTCTGGAAACACCATATATTTT. Encoded protein: CATSREAGWSSGNTIYF.

This chain joins TRBV7-2 and TRBJ1-1; no clear D. The germline gives CDR1 SGHTA, CDR2 FQGNSA. V lost 5 bases to trimming and J lost 1 base, with 11 bases between them. The CDR3 sequence is 14 residues long. CDR3 DNA: TGTGCCAGCAGCCAAGTCGGAAAGAACACTGAAGCTTTCTTT. Translating gives CASSQVGKNTEAFF. The whole variable domain, remainder taken from reference TRBV7-2 and TRBJ1-1, is GAGVSQSPSNKVTEKGKDVELRCDPISGHTALYWYRQSLGQGLEFLIYFQGNSAPDKSGLPSDRFSAERTGGSVSTLTIQRTQQEDSAVYLCASSQVGKNTEAFFGQGTRLTVV.

Worth noting for this clonotype: A junction boundary mismatches the germline segment, possibly from a read error. The chain uses TRBV7-8 and TRBJ2-7, with 7 positions matching TRBD1. Germline V gene data show CDR1 as SGHVS and CDR2 as FQNEAQ. The CDR3 is 15 amino acids. The CDR3 region has the DNA TGCGCCAGCAGCGACCCGGGACAGACCACCTACGAGCAGTACTTC. Translation gives CASSDPGQTTYEQYF.

This clonotype was seen a handful of times. This chain links TRBV4-1 with TRBJ2-7, with D uncertain. This CDR3 is 16 amino acids long. V was pared by 0 bases and J by 0 bases, with 12 bases between. Germline V gene data show CDR1 as MGHRA and CDR2 as YSYEKL. For the CDR3, the DNA is TGCGCCAGCAGCCAAGATAGTATCGGCAGCTCCTACGAGCAGTACTTC. Translated: CASSQDSIGSSYEQYF.

This clonotype was seen many times. This rearrangement joins TRBV5-1 to TRBJ1-3, with 8 positions matching TRBD1. This CDR3 is built from 15 residues. Germline assignment: CDR1 SGHRS and CDR2 YFSETQ. Trimming removed 4 bases from V and 3 bases from J; junction bases left unmatched: 6. CDR3 sequence (DNA): TGCGCCAGCAGCACTGGGACAGGACGTGGAAACACCATATATTTT. It codes for CASSTGTGRGNTIYF. The whole variable domain, remainder taken from reference TRBV5-1 and TRBJ1-3, is KAGVTQTPRYLIKTRGQQVTLSCSPISGHRSVSWYQQTPGQGLQFLFEYFSETQRNKGNFPGRFSGRQFSNSRSEMNVSTLELGDSALYLCASSTGTGRGNTIYFGEGSWLTVV.

This clonotype came up many times. This chain joins TRBV6-5 and TRBJ2-5, with no clear D. The CDR3 runs to 11 residues. Germline V gene data show CDR1 as MNHEY and CDR2 as SVGAGI. The V gene lost 5 bases and the J gene lost 5 bases, with 6 bases spanning the gap. CDR3 nucleotides: TGTGCCAGCAGTACTCTGGAGACCCAGTACTTC. It translates to CASSTLETQYF.

Written as DNA, the CDR3 is TGTGCCAGCAGTTCGGGCGCGGAGCTCGAGCAGTACTTC. Translation: CASSSGAELEQYF. J is TRBJ2-7 and V is TRBV6-5; D gene unclear. The CDR3 covers 13 residues. Trimming removed 4 bases at V and 6 bases at J, with 13 bases between. The V gene's germline CDR1 is MNHEY and CDR2 SVGAGI.

This clonotype was found many times. This rearrangement joins TRBV5-1 to TRBJ1-1; D not certain. Germline CDR1 reads SGHRS; CDR2 reads YFSETQ. The CDR3 runs 15 residues. V was clipped by 0 bases and J by 2 bases, with 11 bases between them. CDR3 DNA sequence: TGCGCCAGCAGCTTGGGCAGACTAACCAACACTGAAGCTTTCTTT. Amino acids: CASSLGRLTNTEAFF.

V usage is TRBV5-6 and J usage is TRBJ1-5, with D possibly being TRBD1 (6 bases). CDR3 length: 15 amino acids. CDR1 SGHDT and CDR2 YYEEEE come from the germline V gene. V shed 2 bases and J shed 1 base, with 10 bases lying between them. The CDR3 region is CASSFHTGSNQPQHF. CDR3 DNA: TGTGCCAGCAGCTTTCACACAGGGAGCAATCAGCCCCAGCATTTT.

This clonotype was seen more than once but under ten times. V usage is TRBV9 and J usage is TRBJ1-1, with 9 positions matching TRBD1. Per the germline V gene, CDR1 is SGDLS and CDR2 is YYNGEE. This CDR3 is built from 12 residues. Trimming at V came to 5 bases and at J to 8 bases, leaving 4 bases not matched to a gene. The CDR3 loop is CASRYRGPEAFF. CDR3 coding DNA: TGTGCCAGCAGGTACAGGGGGCCCGAAGCTTTCTTT.

Worth noting for this clonotype: Being one base from a much bigger clone, this may be a read error. The chain joins TRBV20-1 to TRBJ1-6, with D perhaps TRBD1 (6 bases). Germline CDR1 is DFQATT and CDR2 is SNEGSKA (reference sequence). The CDR3 runs to 13 residues. Trimming took 2 bases from V and 13 from J, leaving 15 bases between them. The CDR3 loop reads CSARRDTNLPLHF. CDR3 DNA sequence: TGCAGTGCTAGAAGGGACACAAATTTGCCCCTCCACTTT.

The chain recombines TRBV2 with TRBJ2-5; D is unclear. V gave up 8 bases and J gave up 4 bases, with 8 bases separating them. Per germline, CDR1 SNHLY and CDR2 FYNNEI. The CDR3 has 11 amino acids. CDR3 loop: CASWAAETQYF. The CDR3, as DNA: TGTGCCAGCTGGGCGGCAGAGACCCAGTACTTC.

This clonotype was counted many times. The chain couples TRBV10-3 to TRBJ2-7, with D hard to call. There are 14 residues in the CDR3. CDR1 is ENHRY and CDR2 is SYGVKD in the germline V gene. V was shortened by 2 bases and J by 3 bases, with 11 bases between the two germline ends. The CDR3: CAISEERTDYEQYF. In nucleotides, the CDR3 is TGTGCCATCAGTGAGGAAAGGACGGACTACGAGCAGTACTTC.

The rearrangement joins TRBV20-1 to TRBJ1-2; weak D call: TRBD1 (5 bases). The CDR3 extends over 14 amino acids. Looked up from germline, CDR1 is DFQATT and CDR2 is SNEGSKA (reference sequence). V lost 7 bases and J lost 4, with 19 bases in between. The CDR3 DNA reads TGCAGTGTTAGCCTGGGACGGCAAAGCTATGGCTACACCTTC. This codes for CSVSLGRQSYGYTF.

The J gene is TRBJ1-5, the V gene TRBV6-1; 7 bases align to TRBD1. V gave up 6 bases and J gave up 5 bases; unmatched junction bases: 7. CDR1 and CDR2 from the germline V gene are MNHNS and SASEGT. CDR3 size: 14 residues. The CDR3 region is CASRDQGVDQPQHF. For the CDR3, the DNA is TGTGCCAGCAGGGACCAGGGGGTAGATCAGCCCCAGCATTTT.

This clonotype was seen repeatedly, ten times or more. The chain recombines TRBV19 with TRBJ1-4; the D gene is possibly TRBD1 (6 bases). This CDR3 spans 14 amino acids. Germline CDR1 and CDR2: LNHDA and SQIVND (reference sequence). Trimming pared 2 bases from V and 8 bases from J, leaving 12 bases between. CDR3: CASSINRDTEKLFF. In DNA form, the CDR3 reads TGTGCCAGTAGTATAAACAGGGATACCGAAAAACTGTTTTTT. The whole variable domain, remainder taken from reference TRBV19 and TRBJ1-4, is DGGITQSPKYLFRKEGQNVTLSCEQNLNHDAMYWYRQDPGQGLRLIYYSQIVNDFQKGDIAEGYSVSREKKESFPLTVTSAQKNPTAFYLCASSINRDTEKLFFGSGTQLSVL.

This clonotype was detected many times. The chain is built from TRBV7-9 and TRBJ2-7; D is ambiguous. CDR1 and CDR2 from the germline V gene are SEHNR and FQNEAQ (reference sequence). Trimming took off 4 bases at V and 3 bases at J, with 10 bases between the two ends. This CDR3 comprises 13 residues. This CDR3 reads CASSSDGYYEQYF. The DNA for the CDR3 is TGTGCCAGCAGCTCGGACGGATACTACGAGCAGTACTTC.

This clonotype was detected ten times or more. This chain uses TRBV7-2 with TRBJ2-5; TRBD1 matches at 10 bases. The CDR3 runs to 15 residues. In germline, CDR1 is SGHTA, CDR2 FQGNSA. With 1 base clipped from V and 4 bases from J, the junction kept 3 bases outside the gene matches. CDR3 residues: CASSLEGQGTETQYF. CDR3 DNA sequence: TGTGCCAGCAGCTTAGAGGGACAGGGGACAGAGACCCAGTACTTC.

This clonotype was observed many times. CDR3 residues: CASSGDTSNQPQHF. CDR3 DNA sequence: TGTGCCAGCAGCGGCGACACGAGCAATCAGCCCCAGCATTTT. The genes are TRBV2 and TRBJ1-5; D remains unclear. V dropped 6 bases and J dropped 1 base, with 10 bases sitting between them. The CDR3 has 14 residues. Germline CDR1 SNHLY, CDR2 FYNNEI.

This clonotype was picked up many times. The chain carries TRBV12-3 or TRBV12-4 and TRBJ2-7, with 9 bases matching TRBD1. V shed 6 bases and J 0 bases; nucleotides not matched to a gene: 6. This CDR3 contains 15 residues. The CDR3 region has the DNA TGTGCCAGCAGCTTGGGGACAGGGAGCTCCTACGAGCAGTACTTC. Amino acid sequence: CASSLGTGSSYEQYF.

The chain joins TRBV10-2 to TRBJ1-5; D unresolved. In germline, CDR1 is WSHSY, CDR2 SAAADI. This CDR3 spans 13 amino acids. Between the trimmed V and J ends, which lost 4 bases and 5 bases, there was a span of 9 bases. The CDR3 is CASSAGPDQPQHF. CDR3 bases: TGCGCCAGCAGTGCCGGACCTGATCAGCCCCAGCATTTT.

This clonotype was detected only a few times. V gene TRBV12-3 or TRBV12-4 combines with J gene TRBJ2-7; D might be TRBD2 (6 bases). Trimming pared 5 bases from V and 2 bases from J, leaving 16 bases between. This CDR3 contains 15 residues. The CDR3 region has the DNA TGTGCCAGCAGTCGGGGCGGGGACTCCACCTACGAGCAGTACTTC. Protein: CASSRGGDSTYEQYF.